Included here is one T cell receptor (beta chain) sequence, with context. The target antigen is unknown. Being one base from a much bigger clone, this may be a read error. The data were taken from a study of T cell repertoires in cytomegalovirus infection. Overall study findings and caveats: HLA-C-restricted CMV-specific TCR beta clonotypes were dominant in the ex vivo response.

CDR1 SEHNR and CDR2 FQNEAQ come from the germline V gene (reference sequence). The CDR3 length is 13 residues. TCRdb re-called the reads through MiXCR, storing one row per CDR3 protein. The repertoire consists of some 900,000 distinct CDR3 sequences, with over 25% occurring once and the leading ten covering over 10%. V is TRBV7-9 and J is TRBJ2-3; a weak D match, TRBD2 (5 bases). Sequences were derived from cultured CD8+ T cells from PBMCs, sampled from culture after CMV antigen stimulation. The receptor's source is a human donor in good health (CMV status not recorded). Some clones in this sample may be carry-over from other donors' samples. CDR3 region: CAGSRREDWTQYF. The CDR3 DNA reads TGTGCCGGCAGCCGCCGGGAAGATTGGACGCAGTATTTT.